This T cell receptor (beta chain) derives from a study of blood T cell repertoires in COVID-19. This CDR3 is built from 15 residues. Unmatched junction bases numbered 9, after V lost 1 base and J lost 9 bases. Germline V gene lookup returns CDR1 SGHNT and CDR2 YYREEE (reference sequence). The protocol was immunoSEQ multiplex PCR, while the TCRdb copy is restricted to in-frame clones and leaves out a portion. The sample shows 250,000 to 350,000 clones, 88% of them seen only once. The TCR sequence derives from a woman in her forties or fifties with active or convalescent COVID-19. The sample was peripheral blood. The J gene is TRBJ2-1, the V gene TRBV5-4; 8 positions agree with TRBD2. In DNA, the CDR3 is TGTGCCAGCAGCTTGACTCGCGGGGGGTATGGTGAGCAGTTCTTC. Protein product: CASSLTRGGYGEQFF. Filled out from reference TRBV5-4 and TRBJ2-1, the complete variable domain reads ETGVTQSPTHLIKTRGQQVTLRCSSQSGHNTVSWYQQALGQGPQFIFQYYREEENGRGNFPPRFSGLQFPNYSSELNVNALELDDSALYLCASSLTRGGYGEQFFGPGTRLTVL.